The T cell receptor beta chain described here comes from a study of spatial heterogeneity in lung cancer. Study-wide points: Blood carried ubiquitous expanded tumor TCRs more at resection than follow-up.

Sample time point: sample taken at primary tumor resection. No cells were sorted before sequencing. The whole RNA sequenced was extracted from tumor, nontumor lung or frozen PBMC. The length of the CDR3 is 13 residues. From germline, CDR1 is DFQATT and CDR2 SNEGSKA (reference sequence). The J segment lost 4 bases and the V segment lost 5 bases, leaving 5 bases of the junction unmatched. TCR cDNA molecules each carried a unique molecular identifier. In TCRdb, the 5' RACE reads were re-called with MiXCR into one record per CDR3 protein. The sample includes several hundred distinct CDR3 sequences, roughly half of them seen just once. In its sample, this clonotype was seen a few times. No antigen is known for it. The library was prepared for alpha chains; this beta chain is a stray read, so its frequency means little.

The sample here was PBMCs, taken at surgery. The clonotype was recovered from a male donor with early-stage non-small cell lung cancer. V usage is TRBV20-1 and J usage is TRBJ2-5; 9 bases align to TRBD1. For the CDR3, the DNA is TGCAGTGCTTTCGGACAGGGGAGAGAGACCCAGTACTTC. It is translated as CSAFGQGRETQYF.